The 26 T cell receptor beta chains presented below share a single source sample, sequenced in a study of cytomegalovirus exposure and HLA in healthy donors. PCR involved 60 Vbeta and 13 Jbeta primers. Method: immunoSEQ multiplex PCR; TCRdb's copy keeps in-frame clones and lacks some. There are around 170,000 clones in the sample; approximately 78% occur only once, and approximately 0.8% lies in the top ten. Material: PBMCs. These receptors all stem from a young woman in good health and CMV-seronegative.

V is TRBV2 and J is TRBJ1-2, with D possibly TRBD1 on 6 matching bases. The length of the CDR3 is 12 residues. Trimming stripped 9 bases from V and 3 bases from J, with 11 bases between. CDR1 is SNHLY, CDR2 FYNNEI, per germline. The CDR3 sequence is CARPDRHYGYTF. The CDR3 nucleotides read TGTGCCAGACCGGACAGACACTATGGCTACACCTTC. Full variable domain (outside the CDR3, taken from reference TRBV2 and TRBJ1-2): EPEVTQTPSHQVTQMGQEVILRCVPISNHLYFYWYRQILGQKVEFLVSFYNNEISEKSEIFDDQFSVERPDGSNFTLKIRSTKLEDSAMYFCARPDRHYGYTFGSGTRLTVV.

Concerning this clone itself: Sequence at one end of the junction differs from germline and may be a read error. The gene calls are TRBV6-1 and TRBJ1-2, with D perhaps TRBD1 (6 bases). The length of the CDR3 is 16 residues. Germline V CDR1 and CDR2: MNHNS, SASEGT. The CDR3 loop reads CAGSDTGTRPNYGYTF. The DNA of the CDR3 is TGTGCCGGCAGTGACACTGGGACAAGACCTAACTATGGCTACACCTTC.

V is TRBV6-6 and J is TRBJ2-1; 7 bases match TRBD2. The ends lost 2 bases at V and 4 bases at J; junction bases unmatched: 8. The CDR3 contains 16 residues. The V gene's germline CDR1 is MNHNY and CDR2 SVGAGI (reference sequence). CDR3 loop: CASSYVGLAAYNEQFF. The CDR3 region has the DNA TGTGCCAGCAGTTACGTGGGGCTAGCGGCATACAATGAGCAGTTCTTC.

Points on this clone: The sample has other DNA sequences that encode this CDR3 too. The chain links TRBV5-1 to TRBJ2-7; TRBD1 is a possible D gene (5 bases). Trimming took 0 bases from V and 3 from J, leaving 10 bases between them. Germline lookup yields CDR1 SGHRS and CDR2 YFSETQ. This CDR3 is built from 14 residues. The CDR3, as DNA: TGCGCCAGCAGCTTGGTAGGGCAGGGCTACGAGCAGTACTTC. Protein: CASSLVGQGYEQYF. Full variable domain (outside the CDR3, taken from reference TRBV5-1 and TRBJ2-7): KAGVTQTPRYLIKTRGQQVTLSCSPISGHRSVSWYQQTPGQGLQFLFEYFSETQRNKGNFPGRFSGRQFSNSRSEMNVSTLELGDSALYLCASSLVGQGYEQYFGPGTRLTVT.

The chain's CDR3 is CASSDARGDPLHF. The CDR3 nucleotides are TGTGCCAGCAGTGACGCCAGGGGAGATCCCCTCCACTTT. The rearrangement links TRBV6-1 to TRBJ1-6, with TRBD1 as a possible D gene (6 bases). Trimming cost V 3 bases and J 13 bases, with 13 bases left between them. The germline gives CDR1 MNHNS, CDR2 SASEGT. This CDR3 spans 13 amino acids.

The V gene is TRBV6-5, the J gene TRBJ1-1; 9 bases are shared with TRBD1. With V trimmed by 3 bases and J by 3 bases, 8 bases remained unmatched. This CDR3 has 16 amino acids. Germline V gene data show CDR1 as MNHEY and CDR2 as SVGAGI. Here the CDR3 DNA reads TGTGCCAGCAGTTATGGGTGGGACAGGGAGGACACTGAAGCTTTCTTT. As protein: CASSYGWDREDTEAFF.

Of note for this clone: A junction boundary mismatches the germline segment, possibly from a read error. V gene TRBV7-9 combines with J gene TRBJ2-2, with 10 bases aligning to TRBD2. The CDR3 is 17 residues long. Germline CDR1 SEHNR, CDR2 FQNEAQ (reference sequence). Here the CDR3 reads CSSSGGLAEPNTGELFF. The CDR3 region has the DNA TGTTCCAGCAGCGGAGGACTAGCGGAGCCAAACACCGGGGAGCTGTTTTTT.

About this clone: This sample includes further DNA sequences coding for the same CDR3. The V gene is TRBV27, the J gene TRBJ1-6, with D uncertain. The CDR3 runs to 15 residues. Trimming pared 4 bases from V and 10 bases from J, leaving 17 bases between. CDR1 and CDR2 (germline): MNHEY, SMNVEV (reference sequence). The CDR3 loop reads CASSSLGGRNSPLHF. The CDR3 DNA sequence: TGTGCCAGCAGTTCCCTAGGAGGGCGCAACTCACCCCTCCACTTT.

This clone was seen once. V gene TRBV19 combines with J gene TRBJ2-7; tentatively, D is TRBD1 (6 bases). Germline CDR1 reads LNHDA; CDR2 reads SQIVND (reference sequence). V shed 3 bases and J shed 0 bases, with 6 bases lying between them. The CDR3 is 13 amino acids. The CDR3 sequence is CASSMGASYEQYF. CDR3 coding DNA: TGTGCCAGTAGTATGGGGGCCTCCTACGAGCAGTACTTC.

The chain joins TRBV6-1 to TRBJ1-2; 9 bases agree with TRBD1. After removal of 2 bases from V and 4 bases from J, the junction contained 11 bases not matched to a gene. This CDR3 contains 17 residues. From germline, CDR1 is MNHNS and CDR2 SASEGT. CDR3 sequence reads: CASSERGDRVSTYGYTF. The CDR3 nucleotides read TGTGCCAGCAGTGAAAGGGGGGACAGGGTGTCTACCTATGGCTACACCTTC.

The V gene is TRBV5-1, the J gene TRBJ2-3, with 12 bases matching TRBD1. With V trimmed by 4 bases and J by 4 bases, 7 bases remained unmatched. CDR1 and CDR2 from the germline V gene are SGHRS and YFSETQ. This CDR3 contains 16 residues. CDR3 amino acids: CASSPGQGALADTQYF. Written as DNA, the CDR3 is TGCGCCAGCAGCCCGGGACAGGGGGCGCTTGCAGATACGCAGTATTTT.

The chain joins TRBV10-3 to TRBJ1-3, with unresolved D. Germline lookup yields CDR1 ENHRY and CDR2 SYGVKD. The CDR3 spans 15 residues. With 2 bases removed from V and 0 bases from J, the gap between germline ends came to 8 bases. CDR3 sequence reads: CAISEGLHSGNTIYF. The DNA for the CDR3 is TGTGCCATCAGTGAGGGCCTCCACTCTGGAAACACCATATATTTT.

This rearrangement joins TRBV28 to TRBJ1-1; D possibly corresponds to TRBD1 (6 bases). Germline V gene data show CDR1 as MDHEN and CDR2 as SYDVKM. CDR3 size: 15 residues. The ends were cut back, 2 bases at V and 4 bases at J, with 14 bases in the middle. The CDR3 DNA sequence: TGTGCCAGCAGTTTAGGGGGAGGGGGGGGCACTGAAGCTTTCTTT. It codes for CASSLGGGGGTEAFF. The full variable domain, with the rest looked up from reference TRBV28 and TRBJ1-1, is DVKVTQSSRYLVKRTGEKVFLECVQDMDHENMFWYRQDPGLGLRLIYFSYDVKMKEKGDIPEGYSVSREKKERFSLILESASTNQTSMYLCASSLGGGGGTEAFFGQGTRLTVV.

V and J are TRBV19 and TRBJ2-7; D possibly corresponds to TRBD1 (5 bases). Trimming pared 5 bases from V and 6 bases from J, leaving 11 bases between. The CDR3 is 12 residues long. In germline, CDR1 is LNHDA, CDR2 SQIVND (reference sequence). The CDR3 reads CASSAQGTEQYF. As DNA, the CDR3 is TGTGCCAGTAGTGCCCAGGGTACCGAGCAGTACTTC.

V and J are TRBV7-6 and TRBJ2-5, with D possibly matching TRBD2 (5 bases). Trimming removed 3 bases at V and 5 bases at J, with 13 bases between. This CDR3 is built from 14 residues. In germline, CDR1 is SGHVS, CDR2 FNYEAQ. For the CDR3, the DNA is TGTGCCAGCAGCTTGACGGAGGTTGGGGAGACCCAGTACTTC. Protein product: CASSLTEVGETQYF.

This chain joins TRBV5-4 and TRBJ2-5, with 9 positions matching TRBD2. This CDR3 spans 13 amino acids. J lost 3 bases, V lost 3 bases, and 0 bases had no gene match. Germline V gene data show CDR1 as SGHNT and CDR2 as YYREEE (reference sequence). CDR3 bases: TGTGCCAGCAGCTCTAGCGGGAAAGAGACCCAGTACTTC. This codes for CASSSSGKETQYF.

The V gene is TRBV7-8, the J gene TRBJ1-1; 7 nucleotides align to TRBD1. J lost 10 bases, V lost 2 bases, and 16 bases had no gene match. Germline CDR1 and CDR2: SGHVS and FQNEAQ. The CDR3 runs 16 residues. CDR3 sequence: CASSLWIKEGALGAFF. The CDR3 nucleotides are TGTGCCAGCAGCTTATGGATTAAGGAGGGGGCTTTAGGAGCTTTCTTT.

V gene TRBV19 combines with J gene TRBJ2-7; a possible D gene is TRBD1 (6 bases). V dropped 5 bases and J dropped 4 bases, with 9 bases sitting between them. The length of the CDR3 is 12 residues. The germline gives CDR1 LNHDA, CDR2 SQIVND (reference sequence). CDR3 nucleotides: TGTGCCAGTAGTGATACAGGGTACGAGCAGTACTTC. Protein product: CASSDTGYEQYF. The full variable domain, with the rest looked up from reference TRBV19 and TRBJ2-7, is DGGITQSPKYLFRKEGQNVTLSCEQNLNHDAMYWYRQDPGQGLRLIYYSQIVNDFQKGDIAEGYSVSREKKESFPLTVTSAQKNPTAFYLCASSDTGYEQYFGPGTRLTVT.

The V call is TRBV30, the J call TRBJ2-7; 7 bases line up with TRBD2. Germline V lookup: CDR1 GTSNPN, CDR2 SVGIG (reference sequence). V shed 1 base, J shed 0 bases, and the junction held 18 bases outside the gene matches. The CDR3 length is 19 residues. The CDR3 bases are TGTGCCTGGAGTGGCTTACAACTAGCGCCCTTAGGAAGCTCCTACGAGCAGTACTTC. Amino acid sequence: CAWSGLQLAPLGSSYEQYF.

The CDR3 loop reads CASSTTGTGGSHEQFF. The CDR3 region has the DNA TGTGCCAGCAGCACAACCGGGACAGGGGGCTCTCATGAGCAGTTCTTC. The chain links TRBV21-1 to TRBJ2-1; whether TRBD1, the table's D call, matches the DNA was not checked. TRBV21-1 is a listed pseudogene. This CDR3 is built from 16 residues.

V gene TRBV5-1 combines with J gene TRBJ1-6; 11 bases match TRBD1. The V segment lost 0 bases and the J segment 1 base; nucleotides outside the gene matches: 3. The CDR3 consists of 18 residues. Germline V gene lookup returns CDR1 SGHRS and CDR2 YFSETQ. In nucleotides, the CDR3 is TGCGCCAGCAGCTTGGTAGGGACAGGGGGGTCCTATAATTCACCCCTCCACTTT. Encoded protein: CASSLVGTGGSYNSPLHF.

The chain employs TRBV6-5 and TRBJ2-4; 7 nucleotides align to TRBD2. This CDR3 has 13 amino acids. The junction had 1 base not matched to a gene; V was cut back by 4 bases and J by 4 bases. CDR1 and CDR2 (germline): MNHEY, SVGAGI. The CDR3 sequence is CASSWTRKNIQYF. Written as DNA, the CDR3 is TGTGCCAGCAGTTGGACTAGAAAAAACATTCAGTACTTC.

This chain uses TRBV5-1 with TRBJ2-2, with 7 positions matching TRBD1. V shed 2 bases, J shed 1 base, and the junction held 2 bases outside the gene matches. CDR3 size: 15 residues. Germline CDR1 reads SGHRS; CDR2 reads YFSETQ. In nucleotides, the CDR3 is TGCGCCAGCAGCTTCGGGACAGTGAACACCGGGGAGCTGTTTTTT. Its translation: CASSFGTVNTGELFF.

This clone was picked up one time. This chain joins TRBV19 and TRBJ1-5, with TRBD1 as a possible D gene (5 bases). The CDR3 spans 12 residues. Trimming took off 10 bases at V and 1 base at J, with 8 bases between the two ends. Germline CDR1 LNHDA, CDR2 SQIVND (reference sequence). As DNA, the CDR3 is TGTGCCACCCGACAGAGCAATCAGCCCCAGCATTTT. Translation: CATRQSNQPQHF.

V and J are TRBV5-1 and TRBJ1-2, with D possibly TRBD1 on 6 matching bases. This CDR3 comprises 15 residues. The V and J ends lost 5 bases and 0 bases respectively, with 14 bases between them. Germline CDR1 is SGHRS and CDR2 is YFSETQ. This CDR3 reads CASSPADSTNYGYTF. CDR3 DNA sequence: TGCGCCAGCAGTCCCGCGGACAGCACTAACTATGGCTACACCTTC. Filled out from reference TRBV5-1 and TRBJ1-2, the complete variable domain reads KAGVTQTPRYLIKTRGQQVTLSCSPISGHRSVSWYQQTPGQGLQFLFEYFSETQRNKGNFPGRFSGRQFSNSRSEMNVSTLELGDSALYLCASSPADSTNYGYTFGSGTRLTVV.

The chain joins TRBV30 to TRBJ1-4; D gene ambiguous. Trimming stripped 3 bases from V and 8 bases from J, with 7 bases between. Germline values: CDR1 GTSNPN, CDR2 SVGIG (reference sequence). The CDR3 sequence is 11 residues long. The chain's CDR3 is CAWSHNEKLFF. CDR3 coding DNA: TGTGCCTGGAGCCACAACGAAAAACTGTTTTTT.